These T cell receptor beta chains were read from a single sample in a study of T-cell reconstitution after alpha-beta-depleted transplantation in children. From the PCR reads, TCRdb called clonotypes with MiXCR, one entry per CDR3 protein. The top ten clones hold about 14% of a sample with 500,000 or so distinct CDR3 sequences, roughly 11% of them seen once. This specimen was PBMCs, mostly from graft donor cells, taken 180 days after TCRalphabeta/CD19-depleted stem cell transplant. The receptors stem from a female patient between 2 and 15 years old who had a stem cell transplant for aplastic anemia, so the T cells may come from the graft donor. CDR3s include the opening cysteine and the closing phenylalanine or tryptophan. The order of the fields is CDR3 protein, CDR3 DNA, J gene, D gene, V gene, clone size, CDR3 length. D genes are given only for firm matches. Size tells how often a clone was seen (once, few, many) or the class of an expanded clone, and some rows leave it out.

cdr3_aa: CASHGGALFNEQFF
cdr3_nt: TGTGCCAGCCACGGGGGGGCCCTATTCAATGAGCAGTTCTTC
j_call: TRBJ2-1
d_call: TRBD2
v_call: TRBV2
clone_size: .
cdr3_length: 14

cdr3_aa: CASSPPRGRIHEQFF
cdr3_nt: TGTGCCAGCAGTCCCCCTCGCGGGAGAATCCATGAGCAGTTCTTC
j_call: TRBJ2-1
d_call: TRBD2
v_call: TRBV7-9
clone_size: few
cdr3_length: 15

cdr3_aa: CASSESVSYEQYF
cdr3_nt: TGTGCCAGCAGTGAATCCGTGTCCTACGAGCAGTACTTC
j_call: TRBJ2-7
d_call: .
v_call: TRBV25-1
clone_size: many
cdr3_length: 13

cdr3_aa: CASSLAGTGDPEAFF
cdr3_nt: TGCGCCAGCAGCTTGGCCGGGACAGGGGACCCTGAAGCTTTCTTT
j_call: TRBJ1-1
d_call: TRBD1
v_call: TRBV5-1
clone_size: many
cdr3_length: 15

cdr3_aa: CSARNPRTAPGTEAFF
cdr3_nt: TGCAGTGCTAGAAACCCCAGGACGGCCCCGGGCACTGAAGCTTTCTTT
j_call: TRBJ1-1
d_call: .
v_call: TRBV20-1
clone_size: .
cdr3_length: 16

cdr3_aa: CASRGTTTNEKLFF
cdr3_nt: TGTGCCAGCAGGGGGACAACAACTAATGAAAAACTGTTTTTT
j_call: TRBJ1-4
d_call: .
v_call: TRBV6-5
clone_size: .
cdr3_length: 14

cdr3_aa: CATRGQGAPDTQYF
cdr3_nt: TGTGCCACCAGGGGACAGGGGGCTCCAGATACGCAGTATTTT
j_call: TRBJ2-3
d_call: TRBD1
v_call: TRBV24-1
clone_size: .
cdr3_length: 14

cdr3_aa: CASSYSTGATGSPLHF
cdr3_nt: TGTGCCAGCAGTTACTCCACCGGGGCGACGGGTTCACCCCTCCACTTT
j_call: TRBJ1-6
d_call: .
v_call: TRBV6-5
clone_size: few
cdr3_length: 16

cdr3_aa: CATTKGRYQGRWGTEAFF
cdr3_nt: TGTGCCACCACCAAAGGAAGGTACCAGGGTCGTTGGGGCACTGAAGCTTTCTTT
j_call: TRBJ1-1
d_call: .
v_call: TRBV15
clone_size: .
cdr3_length: 18

cdr3_aa: CASSITSGGYNEQFF
cdr3_nt: TGCGCCAGCAGCATCACTAGCGGGGGCTACAATGAGCAGTTCTTC
j_call: TRBJ2-1
d_call: TRBD2
v_call: TRBV10-1
clone_size: .
cdr3_length: 15

cdr3_aa: CASMREQGTYPTNEKLFF
cdr3_nt: TGTGCCAGTATGAGGGAACAGGGGACCTATCCAACTAATGAAAAACTGTTTTTT
j_call: TRBJ1-4
d_call: TRBD1
v_call: TRBV19
clone_size: .
cdr3_length: 18

cdr3_aa: CASGFSESEQFF
cdr3_nt: TGTGCTAGTGGTTTTTCGGAGAGTGAGCAGTTCTTC
j_call: TRBJ2-1
d_call: .
v_call: TRBV12-5
clone_size: few
cdr3_length: 12

cdr3_aa: CASTLDRYNEQFF
cdr3_nt: TGCGCCAGCACCCTGGACAGGTACAATGAGCAGTTCTTC
j_call: TRBJ2-1
d_call: TRBD1
v_call: TRBV5-1
clone_size: .
cdr3_length: 13

cdr3_aa: CASSQRLAGTDTQYF
cdr3_nt: TGTGCCAGCAGCCAGCGGCTAGCGGGCACAGATACGCAGTATTTT
j_call: TRBJ2-3
d_call: TRBD2
v_call: TRBV3-1
clone_size: few
cdr3_length: 15

cdr3_aa: CAISEEGKGANVLTF
cdr3_nt: TGTGCCATCAGTGAGGAAGGTAAGGGGGCCAACGTCCTGACTTTC
j_call: TRBJ2-6
d_call: .
v_call: TRBV10-3
clone_size: many
cdr3_length: 15

cdr3_aa: CASVKQGAKLSCGTEAFF
cdr3_nt: TGTGCCAGCGTCAAACAGGGGGCTAAGCTCTCTTGTGGCACTGAAGCTTTCTTT
j_call: TRBJ1-1
d_call: TRBD1
v_call: TRBV7-3
clone_size: few
cdr3_length: 18

cdr3_aa: CSAEPALGGEKLFF
cdr3_nt: TGCAGCGCGGAACCGGCCCTAGGCGGTGAAAAACTGTTTTTT
j_call: TRBJ1-4
d_call: .
v_call: TRBV29-1
clone_size: few
cdr3_length: 14

cdr3_aa: CASSIGAPAAKGTEAFF
cdr3_nt: TGTGCCAGTAGTATTGGGGCGCCTGCCGCAAAAGGGACTGAAGCTTTCTTT
j_call: TRBJ1-1
d_call: .
v_call: TRBV19
clone_size: .
cdr3_length: 17

cdr3_aa: CASFKQGTKMGYTF
cdr3_nt: TGTGCCAGTTTTAAACAGGGAACGAAGATGGGCTACACCTTC
j_call: TRBJ1-2
d_call: .
v_call: TRBV19
clone_size: few
cdr3_length: 14

cdr3_aa: CASRSWTPPGEKLFF
cdr3_nt: TGTGCCAGCAGAAGCTGGACCCCCCCTGGTGAAAAACTGTTTTTT
j_call: TRBJ1-4
d_call: .
v_call: TRBV28
clone_size: few
cdr3_length: 15

cdr3_aa: CASSLVPRAQDEQFF
cdr3_nt: TGTGCCAGCAGCTTAGTCCCGAGGGCGCAGGATGAGCAGTTCTTC
j_call: TRBJ2-1
d_call: .
v_call: TRBV7-2
clone_size: few
cdr3_length: 15

cdr3_aa: CSAGRGAYNEQFF
cdr3_nt: TGCAGTGCTGGAAGGGGGGCCTACAATGAGCAGTTCTTC
j_call: TRBJ2-1
d_call: .
v_call: TRBV20-1
clone_size: few
cdr3_length: 13

cdr3_aa: CASSQQRGDSSNQPQHF
cdr3_nt: TGCGCCAGCAGCCAGCAGAGAGGGGACAGCAGCAATCAGCCCCAGCATTTT
j_call: TRBJ1-5
d_call: TRBD1
v_call: TRBV4-3
clone_size: many
cdr3_length: 17

cdr3_aa: CASSSGAQTIF
cdr3_nt: TGTGCCAGTAGTTCGGGGGCCCAGACTATCTTT
j_call: TRBJ1-1
d_call: .
v_call: TRBV19
clone_size: .
cdr3_length: 11

cdr3_aa: CASSPHPSKNTEAFF
cdr3_nt: TGTGCCAGCAGCCCACACCCATCTAAGAACACTGAAGCTTTCTTT
j_call: TRBJ1-1
d_call: .
v_call: TRBV12-3/TRBV12-4
clone_size: .
cdr3_length: 15

cdr3_aa: CASSPRNGYMNTEAFF
cdr3_nt: TGCGCCAGCAGCCCCCGTAACGGTTACATGAACACTGAAGCTTTCTTT
j_call: TRBJ1-1
d_call: .
v_call: TRBV5-1
clone_size: .
cdr3_length: 16

cdr3_aa: CASSQTRDEQFF
cdr3_nt: TGTGCCAGCAGTCAGACCCGGGATGAGCAGTTCTTC
j_call: TRBJ2-1
d_call: .
v_call: TRBV6-2/TRBV6-3
clone_size: few
cdr3_length: 12

cdr3_aa: CASSHRFLETQYF
cdr3_nt: TGTGCCAGCAGCCACCGTTTTCTGGAGACCCAGTACTTC
j_call: TRBJ2-5
d_call: .
v_call: TRBV14
clone_size: .
cdr3_length: 13

cdr3_aa: CSAGGQGTDTQYF
cdr3_nt: TGCAGTGCTGGGGGACAGGGCACAGATACGCAGTATTTT
j_call: TRBJ2-3
d_call: TRBD1
v_call: TRBV20-1
clone_size: .
cdr3_length: 13

cdr3_aa: CASSSRDRDGYGYTF
cdr3_nt: TGTGCCAGCAGTAGCCGGGACAGGGACGGCTATGGCTACACCTTC
j_call: TRBJ1-2
d_call: TRBD1
v_call: TRBV6-2/TRBV6-3
clone_size: .
cdr3_length: 15

cdr3_aa: CASSQDLSPGKRTQYF
cdr3_nt: TGTGCCAGCAGCCAAGATCTAAGTCCAGGGAAGAGAACCCAGTACTTC
j_call: TRBJ2-5
d_call: .
v_call: TRBV14
clone_size: .
cdr3_length: 16

cdr3_aa: CASRSPLGKLFF
cdr3_nt: TGTGCCAGTAGAAGTCCGCTGGGAAAACTGTTTTTT
j_call: TRBJ1-4
d_call: .
v_call: TRBV19
clone_size: .
cdr3_length: 12

cdr3_aa: CSARGLAGGYEQYF
cdr3_nt: TGCAGTGCTAGAGGGTTGGCAGGGGGCTACGAGCAGTACTTC
j_call: TRBJ2-7
d_call: TRBD1
v_call: TRBV20-1
clone_size: .
cdr3_length: 14

cdr3_aa: CASSPRPEVRYEQYF
cdr3_nt: TGTGCCAGCTCACCAAGGCCGGAAGTACGCTACGAGCAGTACTTC
j_call: TRBJ2-7
d_call: .
v_call: TRBV18
clone_size: few
cdr3_length: 15

cdr3_aa: CASSPYEGGRRYEQYF
cdr3_nt: TGTGCCAGCAGCCCCTATGAGGGCGGGCGGCGGTACGAGCAGTACTTC
j_call: TRBJ2-7
d_call: .
v_call: TRBV3-1
clone_size: .
cdr3_length: 16

cdr3_aa: CSARDLMTRVNTEAFF
cdr3_nt: TGCAGTGCTAGAGATTTGATGACAAGGGTGAACACTGAAGCTTTCTTT
j_call: TRBJ1-1
d_call: .
v_call: TRBV20-1
clone_size: many
cdr3_length: 16

cdr3_aa: CSARGEWFDSRNYGYTF
cdr3_nt: TGCAGTGCTAGGGGGGAATGGTTCGACAGCAGGAACTATGGCTACACCTTC
j_call: TRBJ1-2
d_call: .
v_call: TRBV20-1
clone_size: many
cdr3_length: 17

cdr3_aa: CASSLFSRARGNQPQHF
cdr3_nt: TGTGCCAGCAGCTTATTCTCGAGGGCCCGGGGCAATCAGCCCCAGCATTTT
j_call: TRBJ1-5
d_call: .
v_call: TRBV7-2
clone_size: few
cdr3_length: 17

cdr3_aa: CASSLEASVNTGELFF
cdr3_nt: TGTGCCAGCAGCTTAGAGGCTAGCGTGAACACCGGGGAGCTGTTTTTT
j_call: TRBJ2-2
d_call: .
v_call: TRBV7-2
clone_size: .
cdr3_length: 16

cdr3_aa: CASSFGFRANYGYTF
cdr3_nt: TGTGCCAGCAGCTTCGGGTTCAGGGCCAACTATGGCTACACCTTC
j_call: TRBJ1-2
d_call: .
v_call: TRBV5-6
clone_size: few
cdr3_length: 15

cdr3_aa: CASSYSPGIGTEAFF
cdr3_nt: TGTGCCAGCAGTTACTCGCCCGGAATTGGCACTGAAGCTTTCTTT
j_call: TRBJ1-1
d_call: .
v_call: TRBV6-5
clone_size: few
cdr3_length: 15

cdr3_aa: CASSRLAVGLYNEQFF
cdr3_nt: TGTGCCAGCAGCAGGCTAGCTGTCGGCCTCTACAATGAGCAGTTCTTC
j_call: TRBJ2-1
d_call: .
v_call: TRBV14
clone_size: few
cdr3_length: 16

cdr3_aa: CASSLELAGGINPYNEQFF
cdr3_nt: TGTGCCAGCAGCTTGGAGCTAGCGGGAGGAATAAACCCCTACAATGAGCAGTTCTTC
j_call: TRBJ2-1
d_call: TRBD2
v_call: TRBV5-4
clone_size: few
cdr3_length: 19

cdr3_aa: CASSLAAGTAYEQYF
cdr3_nt: TGCGCCAGCAGCTTGGCCGCGGGCACGGCCTACGAGCAGTACTTC
j_call: TRBJ2-7
d_call: .
v_call: TRBV5-1
clone_size: .
cdr3_length: 15

cdr3_aa: CASSLAGGTYEQYF
cdr3_nt: TGCGCCAGCAGCTTAGCGGGGGGTACCTACGAGCAGTACTTC
j_call: TRBJ2-7
d_call: TRBD2
v_call: TRBV7-2
clone_size: many
cdr3_length: 14

cdr3_aa: CSVVRRDRGMNEQFF
cdr3_nt: TGCAGCGTAGTACGCCGGGACAGGGGTATGAATGAGCAGTTCTTC
j_call: TRBJ2-1
d_call: TRBD1
v_call: TRBV29-1
clone_size: many
cdr3_length: 15

cdr3_aa: CASSPHRQNSGNTIYF
cdr3_nt: TGTGCCAGCAGTCCCCACCGACAGAATTCTGGAAACACCATATATTTT
j_call: TRBJ1-3
d_call: .
v_call: TRBV12-3/TRBV12-4
clone_size: few
cdr3_length: 16

cdr3_aa: CASSYPASGGKQYF
cdr3_nt: TGTGCCAGCAGCTATCCGGCTAGCGGGGGAAAGCAGTACTTC
j_call: TRBJ2-7
d_call: TRBD2
v_call: TRBV28
clone_size: many
cdr3_length: 14

cdr3_aa: CASGLGDTSYNEQFF
cdr3_nt: TGTGCTAGTGGTCTCGGGGACACATCCTACAATGAGCAGTTCTTC
j_call: TRBJ2-1
d_call: .
v_call: TRBV12-5
clone_size: .
cdr3_length: 15

cdr3_aa: CASSLKQGERIQETQYF
cdr3_nt: TGTGCCAGCAGCCTAAAACAGGGGGAGCGTATACAAGAGACCCAGTACTTC
j_call: TRBJ2-5
d_call: TRBD1
v_call: TRBV7-8
clone_size: many
cdr3_length: 17

cdr3_aa: CASSLAGAFNEQFF
cdr3_nt: TGTGCCAGCAGTCTAGCGGGAGCCTTCAATGAGCAGTTCTTC
j_call: TRBJ2-1
d_call: TRBD2
v_call: TRBV27
clone_size: .
cdr3_length: 14

cdr3_aa: CASSPARVLRYEQFF
cdr3_nt: TGTGCCAGCAGTCCCGCCAGGGTTCTGAGGTATGAGCAGTTCTTC
j_call: TRBJ2-1
d_call: .
v_call: TRBV12-3/TRBV12-4
clone_size: .
cdr3_length: 15

cdr3_aa: CASSYRLAGSHDYWGSYNEQFF
cdr3_nt: TGTGCCAGCAGTTATCGGCTAGCGGGCTCCCATGACTACTGGGGCTCCTACAATGAGCAGTTCTTC
j_call: TRBJ2-1
d_call: TRBD2
v_call: TRBV27
clone_size: .
cdr3_length: 22

cdr3_aa: CASSLEGGMADTQYF
cdr3_nt: TGTGCCAGCAGCTTGGAGGGGGGTATGGCAGATACGCAGTATTTT
j_call: TRBJ2-3
d_call: .
v_call: TRBV5-8
clone_size: .
cdr3_length: 15

cdr3_aa: CASSQFSGTASTGELFF
cdr3_nt: TGCGCCAGCAGCCAGTTCTCCGGGACCGCGAGCACCGGGGAGCTGTTTTTT
j_call: TRBJ2-2
d_call: .
v_call: TRBV4-3
clone_size: many
cdr3_length: 17

cdr3_aa: CAISGPVNTQYF
cdr3_nt: TGTGCCATCTCAGGACCCGTAAATACGCAGTATTTT
j_call: TRBJ2-3
d_call: .
v_call: TRBV10-3
clone_size: .
cdr3_length: 12

cdr3_aa: CSAIRAGGDSNQPQHF
cdr3_nt: TGCAGTGCGATACGGGCAGGGGGCGATAGCAATCAGCCCCAGCATTTT
j_call: TRBJ1-5
d_call: TRBD1
v_call: TRBV20-1
clone_size: few
cdr3_length: 16

cdr3_aa: CASSSGQGYNQPQHF
cdr3_nt: TGTGCCAGCAGCTCGGGACAGGGTTACAATCAGCCCCAGCATTTT
j_call: TRBJ1-5
d_call: TRBD1
v_call: TRBV7-3
clone_size: .
cdr3_length: 15

cdr3_aa: CASSVGRESGNTIYF
cdr3_nt: TGTGCCAGCAGCGTAGGCAGGGAATCTGGAAACACCATATATTTT
j_call: TRBJ1-3
d_call: .
v_call: TRBV9
clone_size: .
cdr3_length: 15